This T cell receptor (beta chain) appears in the sequencing data of a study of metastatic and nonmetastatic thyroid tumors. In the study overall: Both malignant and benign thyroid patients supplied peripheral blood and tumor or nodule tissue samples, across which the repertoires of these patients were then compared. Notes on the study in general: For both blood and tumor, malignant thyroid tumors reportedly showed significantly higher TCR beta diversity than benign nodules did.

Germline CDR1 reads ENHRY; CDR2 reads SYGVKD. V trimming: 7 bases; J trimming: 0 bases; junction bases outside the gene matches: 5. CDR3 length: 14 residues. Thyroid surgery had not been preceded by any treatment in any patient. Authors' methods: To classify distant metastasis in papillary thyroid cancer, a model was built from CDR3 differences across clinicopathological groups. With MiXCR, TCRdb reprocessed the PCR reads. The V and J calls and clone size are TCRdb's, not the authors'. The data contain 10,000 to 12,000 clones, approximately 30% of them seen just once; the ten biggest clones take up roughly 10%. To note about this clone: Its antigen is still unknown.

The rearrangement uses TRBV10-3 and TRBJ2-7; 8 nucleotides line up with TRBD2. The specimen sequenced was tumor tissue. This clonotype was obtained from a male donor with papillary thyroid cancer or a benign thyroid nodule (not recorded which). Some clones in this sample may be carry-over from other donors' samples. The DNA of the CDR3 is TGTGCCATCACGGGGGGGTTGAGCTCCTACGAGCAGTACTTC. Translated, it gives CAITGGLSSYEQYF.